The 23 T cell receptor beta chains reported below all come from one sample, sequenced in a study of early stage breast cancer tumors. Method: immunoSEQ multiplex PCR; TCRdb's copy keeps in-frame clones and lacks some. The table lists roughly 30,000 clones, about four fifths of them singletons, with 9% to 9.5% in the top ten. Source material: blood. These receptors were obtained from a person between 50 and 60 years old with breast cancer.

V gene TRBV7-9 combines with J gene TRBJ2-1; TRBD2 agrees at 11 bases. CDR3 length equals 16 residues. Germline CDR1 and CDR2: SEHNR and FQNEAQ (reference sequence). The J segment lost 2 bases and the V segment lost 4 bases, leaving 4 bases of the junction unmatched. Here the CDR3 reads CASSSGSGRAYNEQFF. The CDR3 region has the DNA TGTGCCAGCAGCTCAGGTAGCGGGAGGGCCTACAATGAGCAGTTCTTC.

V and J are TRBV28 and TRBJ1-5; perhaps TRBD1 as D (5 bases). The CDR3 is 14 residues long. V lost 7 bases, J lost 0 bases, and 10 bases lay in between. CDR1 is MDHEN and CDR2 is SYDVKM in the germline V gene. CDR3 in amino acids: CASIVGGSNQPQHF. The CDR3 DNA is TGTGCCAGCATTGTGGGGGGTAGCAATCAGCCCCAGCATTTT.

The sample holds a few counts of this clone. Here the CDR3 reads CASSYQSNHGYTF. In nucleotides, the CDR3 is TGTGCCAGCAGTTATCAGTCAAACCATGGCTACACCTTC. The chain uses TRBV28 and TRBJ1-2; D uncertain. Germline V gene sequence: CDR1 MDHEN, CDR2 SYDVKM. The V and J ends lost 4 bases and 6 bases respectively, with 12 bases between them. CDR3 length: 13 residues.

The chain combines TRBV19 with TRBJ2-1, with TRBD2 matching over 8 bases. This CDR3 contains 15 residues. The V gene's germline CDR1 is LNHDA and CDR2 SQIVND (reference sequence). V shed 9 bases and J 2 bases; nucleotides not matched to a gene: 9. The DNA for the CDR3 is TGTGCCAGCCTTCCACCCGGGGGGGCCTACAATGAGCAGTTCTTC. It yields the protein CASLPPGGAYNEQFF.

The genes are TRBV5-1 and TRBJ2-7, with TRBD1 matching over 7 bases. This CDR3 contains 14 residues. Unmatched junction bases numbered 11, after V lost 4 bases and J lost 7 bases. Germline lookup yields CDR1 SGHRS and CDR2 YFSETQ. The DNA of the CDR3 is TGCGCCAGCAGCACCGGACAGGCCCAGGTTGAGCAGTACTTC. Encoded protein: CASSTGQAQVEQYF. Variable domain in full (rest from reference TRBV5-1 and TRBJ2-7): KAGVTQTPRYLIKTRGQQVTLSCSPISGHRSVSWYQQTPGQGLQFLFEYFSETQRNKGNFPGRFSGRQFSNSRSEMNVSTLELGDSALYLCASSTGQAQVEQYFGPGTRLTVT.

The rearrangement uses TRBV27 and TRBJ2-1; the match to TRBD1 covers 8 bases. The trim removed 5 bases at V and 4 bases at J, leaving 7 bases unmatched. The CDR3 has 15 amino acids. Germline V gives CDR1 MNHEY, CDR2 SMNVEV (reference sequence). The CDR3: CASSLTGQVYNEQFF. The CDR3 DNA reads TGTGCCAGCAGTCTAACGGGACAGGTTTACAATGAGCAGTTCTTC.

The V and J genes are TRBV7-9 and TRBJ1-4; D not certain. Germline V CDR1 and CDR2: SEHNR, FQNEAQ (reference sequence). The CDR3 is made up of 15 amino acids. Deletions cut 2 bases from V and 1 base from J, with 8 bases between. The CDR3 loop reads CASSLRVGTNEKLFF. The DNA for the CDR3 is TGTGCCAGCAGCTTACGGGTCGGAACTAATGAAAAACTGTTTTTT. Full variable domain (remainder filled in from reference TRBV7-9 and TRBJ1-4): DTGVSQNPRHKITKRGQNVTFRCDPISEHNRLYWYRQTLGQGPEFLTYFQNEAQLEKSRLLSDRFSAERPKGSFSTLEIQRTEQGDSAMYLCASSLRVGTNEKLFFGSGTQLSVL.

This rearrangement joins TRBV6-1 to TRBJ2-5, with a possible D match to TRBD2 (6 bases). Germline assignment: CDR1 MNHNS and CDR2 SASEGT. The length of the CDR3 is 13 residues. Between the trimmed V and J ends, which lost 3 bases and 2 bases, there was a span of 7 bases. CDR3 nucleotides: TGTGCCAGCAGTGAGACTAGGCAAGAGACCCAGTACTTC. As protein: CASSETRQETQYF.

This clone was seen a few times. This chain links TRBV7-9 with TRBJ1-3; D remains ambiguous. The germline V gene has CDR1 SEHNR and CDR2 FQNEAQ (reference sequence). Trimming cost V 5 bases and J 0 bases, with 5 bases left between them. This CDR3 region has 13 residues. DNA for the CDR3: TGTGCCAGCAGCCGAGGCTCTGGAAACACCATATATTTT. It encodes CASSRGSGNTIYF.

In its sample, this clone was seen a few times. The V and J genes are TRBV5-8 and TRBJ2-7; 10 nucleotides align to TRBD1. Germline lookup yields CDR1 SGHTS and CDR2 YDEGEE. This CDR3 spans 15 amino acids. With V trimmed by 0 bases and J by 6 bases, 6 bases remained unmatched. The CDR3 sequence is CASSLGGTGASEQYF. CDR3 in DNA: TGTGCCAGCAGCTTGGGAGGGACAGGGGCGTCCGAGCAGTACTTC.

The rearrangement links TRBV7-9 to TRBJ2-3, with D possibly matching TRBD2 (5 bases). The CDR3 runs to 13 residues. V lost 2 bases to trimming and J lost 3 bases, with 6 bases between them. CDR1 is SEHNR, CDR2 FQNEAQ, per germline (reference sequence). This CDR3 is CASSLRETDTQYF. The CDR3 nucleotides are TGTGCCAGCAGCTTAAGGGAGACAGATACGCAGTATTTT.

The chain employs TRBV9 and TRBJ2-1; TRBD2 matches 8 bases. Germline CDR1 and CDR2: SGDLS and YYNGEE. V shed 0 bases, J shed 7 bases, and the junction held 0 bases outside the gene matches. There are 13 residues in the CDR3. CDR3 sequence (DNA): TGTGCCAGCAGCGTAGCGGGAGGGAATGAGCAGTTCTTC. Translating it yields CASSVAGGNEQFF.

This chain joins TRBV7-9 and TRBJ2-1; D remains ambiguous. The CDR3 extends over 14 amino acids. Germline V CDR1 and CDR2: SEHNR, FQNEAQ (reference sequence). The V gene lost 5 bases and the J gene lost 7 bases, with 15 bases spanning the gap. For the CDR3, the DNA is TGTGCCAGCAGCCCTGTTAATAGCCCAAATGAGCAGTTCTTC. This gives the protein CASSPVNSPNEQFF.

This clone was seen only once. The chain links TRBV28 to TRBJ2-2; unclear D gene. The germline V and J ends were trimmed by 6 bases and 6 bases, with 8 bases remaining between them. The CDR3 is 12 residues long. From germline, CDR1 is MDHEN and CDR2 SYDVKM. The CDR3 protein is CASSIRAGELFF. CDR3 in DNA: TGTGCCAGCAGCATTAGGGCCGGGGAGCTGTTTTTT.

The chain couples TRBV7-2 to TRBJ1-5; D unclear. Looked up from germline, CDR1 is SGHTA and CDR2 is FQGNSA. V was clipped by 1 base and J by 0 bases, with 4 bases between them. The CDR3 runs 14 residues. The CDR3 DNA reads TGTGCCAGCAGCTTAGTAGGTAGCAATCAGCCCCAGCATTTT. As protein: CASSLVGSNQPQHF. The full variable domain, with the rest looked up from reference TRBV7-2 and TRBJ1-5, is GAGVSQSPSNKVTEKGKDVELRCDPISGHTALYWYRQSLGQGLEFLIYFQGNSAPDKSGLPSDRFSAERTGGSVSTLTIQRTQQEDSAVYLCASSLVGSNQPQHFGDGTRLSIL.

V usage is TRBV2 and J usage is TRBJ2-3; D call uncertain. The ends were cut back, 5 bases at V and 6 bases at J, with 24 bases in the middle. CDR1 SNHLY and CDR2 FYNNEI come from the germline V gene. The CDR3 has 17 amino acids. The DNA of the CDR3 is TGTGCCAGCAGTTCGCGTGGGCTGCCGTGGATTAGGGATACGCAGTATTTT. Residues: CASSSRGLPWIRDTQYF.

The V gene is TRBV19, the J gene TRBJ2-7; the match to TRBD1 covers 8 bases. The ends lost 5 bases at V and 2 bases at J; junction bases unmatched: 8. This CDR3 has 15 residues. Germline assignment: CDR1 LNHDA and CDR2 SQIVND (reference sequence). The chain's CDR3 is CASSPLGQETYEQYF. In DNA, the CDR3 is TGTGCCAGTAGTCCTTTGGGACAGGAAACCTACGAGCAGTACTTC.

The chain links TRBV28 to TRBJ1-1, with a tentative D call TRBD1 (6 bases). From germline, CDR1 is MDHEN and CDR2 SYDVKM. This CDR3 has 14 residues. Trimming shortened V by 6 bases and J by 3 bases, and 14 bases separated the two germline ends. The CDR3 bases are TGTGCCAGCAGCCCCAGTGGGGGCTACACTGAAGCTTTCTTT. Protein product: CASSPSGGYTEAFF.

The V gene is TRBV9, the J gene TRBJ1-5; maybe TRBD1 (5 bases). Trimming cost V 0 bases and J 9 bases, with 13 bases left between them. CDR1 and CDR2 (germline): SGDLS, YYNGEE. CDR3 length: 14 residues. The CDR3 coding sequence is TGTGCCAGCAGCGTAGATGGGGGGGTTTGGCCCCAGCATTTT. It is translated as CASSVDGGVWPQHF.

This chain links TRBV7-9 with TRBJ1-3; possible D gene TRBD1, 5 bases. In germline, CDR1 is SEHNR, CDR2 FQNEAQ (reference sequence). The CDR3 loop spans 16 amino acids. The V and J ends lost 3 bases and 0 bases respectively, with 12 bases between them. Written as DNA, the CDR3 is TGTGCCAGCAGCTTCATGGTGGGGCCCTCTGGAAACACCATATATTTT. Translating gives CASSFMVGPSGNTIYF.

The chain uses TRBV4-1 and TRBJ1-4, with D possibly matching TRBD1 (5 bases). This CDR3 is built from 9 residues. Germline V lookup: CDR1 MGHRA, CDR2 YSYEKL. V lost 8 bases, J lost 16 bases, and 11 bases lay in between. The chain's CDR3 is CASPGGQFF. CDR3 nucleotides: TGCGCCAGCCCCGGGGGTCAGTTTTTT.

This clone was seen only a few times. The chain recombines TRBV5-4 with TRBJ2-2; TRBD2 aligns across 7 bases. The CDR3 spans 16 residues. The V gene end was trimmed by 3 bases and the J gene end by 4 bases; junction bases not matched to a gene: 9. Germline V gives CDR1 SGHNT, CDR2 YYREEE (reference sequence). Here the CDR3 DNA reads TGTGCCAGCAGCTCTATAGCGGGCGCGGGCACCGGGGAGCTGTTTTTT. It specifies CASSSIAGAGTGELFF.

This clone has a handful of counts. This chain uses TRBV27 with TRBJ1-6; D is unclear. CDR3 length: 12 residues. Germline CDR1 MNHEY, CDR2 SMNVEV (reference sequence). V dropped 1 base and J dropped 10 bases, with 5 bases sitting between them. For the CDR3, the DNA is TGTGCCAGCAGTTTATTCGGCTCACCCCTCCACTTT. Protein sequence: CASSLFGSPLHF.